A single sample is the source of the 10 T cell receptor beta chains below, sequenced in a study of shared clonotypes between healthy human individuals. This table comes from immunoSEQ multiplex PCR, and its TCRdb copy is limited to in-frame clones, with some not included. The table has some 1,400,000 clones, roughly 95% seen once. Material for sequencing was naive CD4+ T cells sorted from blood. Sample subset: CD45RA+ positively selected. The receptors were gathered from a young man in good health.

The CDR3 is CASSEERTIGYTF. In DNA, the CDR3 is TGTGCCAGCAGTGAAGAGCGAACTATCGGCTACACCTTC. This sequence joins TRBV2 and TRBJ1-2; D gene unclear. Germline CDR1 SNHLY, CDR2 FYNNEI. This CDR3 region has 13 residues. Trimming removed 1 base at V and 8 bases at J, with 11 bases between.

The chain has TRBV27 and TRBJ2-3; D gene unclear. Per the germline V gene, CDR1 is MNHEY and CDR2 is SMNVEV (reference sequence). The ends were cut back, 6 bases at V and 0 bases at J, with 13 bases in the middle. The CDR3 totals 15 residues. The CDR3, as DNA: TGTGCCAGCAGCCACAGAATCGCTAGCACAGATACGCAGTATTTT. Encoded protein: CASSHRIASTDTQYF.

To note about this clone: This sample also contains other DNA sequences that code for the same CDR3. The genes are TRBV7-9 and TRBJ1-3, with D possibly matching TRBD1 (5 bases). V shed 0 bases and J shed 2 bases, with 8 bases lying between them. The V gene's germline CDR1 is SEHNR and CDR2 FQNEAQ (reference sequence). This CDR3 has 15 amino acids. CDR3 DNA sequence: TGTGCCAGCAGCTTAGCGGGGGGAACTGGAAACACCATATATTTT. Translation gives CASSLAGGTGNTIYF. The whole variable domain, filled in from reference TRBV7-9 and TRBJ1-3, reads DTGVSQNPRHKITKRGQNVTFRCDPISEHNRLYWYRQTLGQGPEFLTYFQNEAQLEKSRLLSDRFSAERPKGSFSTLEIQRTEQGDSAMYLCASSLAGGTGNTIYFGEGSWLTVV.

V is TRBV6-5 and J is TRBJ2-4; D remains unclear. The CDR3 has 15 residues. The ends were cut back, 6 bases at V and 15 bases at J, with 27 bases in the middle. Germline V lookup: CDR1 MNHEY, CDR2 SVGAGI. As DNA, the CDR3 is TGTGCCAGCAGCCCCCTACAGATCCGCCGGGTCAGGTGGTACTTC. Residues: CASSPLQIRRVRWYF.

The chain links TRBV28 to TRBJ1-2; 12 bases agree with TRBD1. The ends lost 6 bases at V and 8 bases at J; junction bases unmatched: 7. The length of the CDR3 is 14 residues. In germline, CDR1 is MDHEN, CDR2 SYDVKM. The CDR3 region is CASRQTGTGGGYTF. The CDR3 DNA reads TGTGCCAGCAGGCAGACCGGGACAGGGGGCGGCTACACCTTC.

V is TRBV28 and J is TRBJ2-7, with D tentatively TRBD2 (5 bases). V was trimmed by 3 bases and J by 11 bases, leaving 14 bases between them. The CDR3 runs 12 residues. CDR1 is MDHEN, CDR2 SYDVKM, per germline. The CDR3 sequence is CASSLIRGSEYF. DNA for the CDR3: TGTGCCAGCAGTTTGATAAGAGGGTCGGAGTACTTC.

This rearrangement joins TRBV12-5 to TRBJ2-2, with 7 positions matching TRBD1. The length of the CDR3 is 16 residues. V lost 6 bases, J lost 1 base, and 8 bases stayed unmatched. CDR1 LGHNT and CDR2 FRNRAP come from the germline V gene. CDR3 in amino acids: CASGTRDSMNTGELFF. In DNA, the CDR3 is TGTGCTAGTGGAACCCGGGACAGCATGAACACCGGGGAGCTGTTTTTT.

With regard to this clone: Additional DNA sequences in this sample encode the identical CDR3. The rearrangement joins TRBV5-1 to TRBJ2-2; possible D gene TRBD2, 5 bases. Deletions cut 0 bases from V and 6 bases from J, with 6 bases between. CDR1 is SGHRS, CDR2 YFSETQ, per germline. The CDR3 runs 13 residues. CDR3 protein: CASSLGRAGELFF. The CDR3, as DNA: TGCGCCAGCAGCTTGGGGCGGGCCGGGGAGCTGTTTTTT.

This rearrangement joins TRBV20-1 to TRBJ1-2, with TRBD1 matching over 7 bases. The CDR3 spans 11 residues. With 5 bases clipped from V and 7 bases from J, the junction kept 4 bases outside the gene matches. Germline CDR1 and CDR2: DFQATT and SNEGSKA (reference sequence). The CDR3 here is CSAGDSFGYTF. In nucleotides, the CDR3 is TGCAGTGCTGGGGACAGTTTTGGCTACACCTTC.

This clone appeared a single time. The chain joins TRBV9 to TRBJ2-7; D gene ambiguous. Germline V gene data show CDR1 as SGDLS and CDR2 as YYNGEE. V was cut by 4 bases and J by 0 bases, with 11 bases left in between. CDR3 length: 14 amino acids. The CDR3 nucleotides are TGTGCCAGCAGCCCCTGGTACAGCTCCTACGAGCAGTACTTC. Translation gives CASSPWYSSYEQYF.